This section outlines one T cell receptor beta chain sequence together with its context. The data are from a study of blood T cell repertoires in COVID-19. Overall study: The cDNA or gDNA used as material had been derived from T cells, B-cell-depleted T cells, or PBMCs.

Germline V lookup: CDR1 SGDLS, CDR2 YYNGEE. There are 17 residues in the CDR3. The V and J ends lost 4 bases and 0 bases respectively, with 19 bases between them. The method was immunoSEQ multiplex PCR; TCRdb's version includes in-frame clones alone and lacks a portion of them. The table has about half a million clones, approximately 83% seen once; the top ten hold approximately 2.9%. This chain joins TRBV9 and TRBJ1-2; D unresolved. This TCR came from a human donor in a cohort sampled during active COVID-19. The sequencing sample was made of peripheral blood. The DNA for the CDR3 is TGTGCCAGCAGCCCCCGGGGAGGGCCTTTTACTAACTATGGCTACACCTTC. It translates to CASSPRGGPFTNYGYTF.